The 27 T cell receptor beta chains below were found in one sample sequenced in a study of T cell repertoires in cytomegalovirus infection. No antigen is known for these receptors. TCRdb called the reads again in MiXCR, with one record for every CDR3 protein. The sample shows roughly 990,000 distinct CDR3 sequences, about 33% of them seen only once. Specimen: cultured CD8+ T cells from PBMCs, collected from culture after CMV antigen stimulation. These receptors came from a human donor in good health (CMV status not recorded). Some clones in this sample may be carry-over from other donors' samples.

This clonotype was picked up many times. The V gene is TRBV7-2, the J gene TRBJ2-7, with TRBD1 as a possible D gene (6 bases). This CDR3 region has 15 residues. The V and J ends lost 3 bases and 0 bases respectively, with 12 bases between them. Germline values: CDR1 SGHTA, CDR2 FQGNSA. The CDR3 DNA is TGTGCCAGCAGCTTCCGGGACATACTCTCCTACGAGCAGTACTTC. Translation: CASSFRDILSYEQYF.

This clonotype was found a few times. Here the CDR3 DNA reads TGTGCCAGCAGCACAAGACTAGCGGGGGTAGGTGGGGCCAACGTCCTGACTTTC. Residues: CASSTRLAGVGGANVLTF. The J gene is TRBJ2-6, the V gene TRBV7-6; 12 bases fit TRBD2. Trimming cost V 5 bases and J 3 bases; bases outside gene matches: 8. Germline V lookup: CDR1 SGHVS, CDR2 FNYEAQ. This CDR3 is 18 amino acids long.

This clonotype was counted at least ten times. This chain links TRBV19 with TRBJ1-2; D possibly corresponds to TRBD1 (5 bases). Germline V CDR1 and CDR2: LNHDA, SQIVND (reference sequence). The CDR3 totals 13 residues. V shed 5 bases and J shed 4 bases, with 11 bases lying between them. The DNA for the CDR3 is TGTGCCAGTAGTGTCGGGACCGTCTATGGCTACACCTTC. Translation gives CASSVGTVYGYTF.

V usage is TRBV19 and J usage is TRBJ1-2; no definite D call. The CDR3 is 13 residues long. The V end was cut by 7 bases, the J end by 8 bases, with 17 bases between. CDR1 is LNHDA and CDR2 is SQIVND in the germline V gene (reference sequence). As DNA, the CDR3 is TGTGCCAGTACTGGAGCGGTGTGGGTCGGCTACACCTTC. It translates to CASTGAVWVGYTF.

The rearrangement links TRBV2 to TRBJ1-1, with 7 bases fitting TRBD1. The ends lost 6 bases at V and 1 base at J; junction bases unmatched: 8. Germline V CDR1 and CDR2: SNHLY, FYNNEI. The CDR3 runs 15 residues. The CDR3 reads CASRNLQGKNTEAFF. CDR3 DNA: TGTGCCAGCAGAAACTTACAGGGGAAGAACACTGAAGCTTTCTTT.

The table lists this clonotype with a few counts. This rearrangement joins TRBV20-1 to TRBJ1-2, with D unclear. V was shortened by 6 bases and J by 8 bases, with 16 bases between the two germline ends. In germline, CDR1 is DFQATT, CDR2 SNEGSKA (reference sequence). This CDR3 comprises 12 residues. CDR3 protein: CSAATEAGGYTF. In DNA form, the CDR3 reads TGCAGTGCAGCCACGGAGGCTGGGGGCTACACCTTC.

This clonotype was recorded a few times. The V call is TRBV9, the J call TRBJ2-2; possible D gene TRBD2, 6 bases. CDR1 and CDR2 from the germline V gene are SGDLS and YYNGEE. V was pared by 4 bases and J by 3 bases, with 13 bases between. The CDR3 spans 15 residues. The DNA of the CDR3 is TGTGCCAGCAGCCCTCCCTGGGGGGACACCGGGGAGCTGTTTTTT. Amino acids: CASSPPWGDTGELFF.

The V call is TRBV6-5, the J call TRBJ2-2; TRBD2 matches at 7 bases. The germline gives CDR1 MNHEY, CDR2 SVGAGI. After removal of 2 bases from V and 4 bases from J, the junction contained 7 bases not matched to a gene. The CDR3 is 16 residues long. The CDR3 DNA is TGTGCCAGCAGTTACCTCTCGGGGGGACGCACCGGGGAGCTGTTTTTT. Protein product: CASSYLSGGRTGELFF.

CDR3 nucleotides: TGTGCCACCGCATACATAGGACAGTCGAACACTGAAGCTTTCTTT. It yields the protein CATAYIGQSNTEAFF. The gene calls are TRBV6-1 and TRBJ1-1, with a weak D call TRBD1 (6 bases). The CDR3 has 15 residues. The germline V gene encodes CDR1 MNHNS and CDR2 SASEGT. The V end was cut by 10 bases, the J end by 1 base, with 19 bases between.

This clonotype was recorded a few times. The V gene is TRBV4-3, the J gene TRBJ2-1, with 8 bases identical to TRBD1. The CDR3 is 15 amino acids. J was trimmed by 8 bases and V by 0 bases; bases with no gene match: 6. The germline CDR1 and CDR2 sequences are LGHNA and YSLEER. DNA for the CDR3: TGCGCCAGCAGCCAAGAAGGACAGGGTCCCCATGAGCAGTTCTTC. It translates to CASSQEGQGPHEQFF.

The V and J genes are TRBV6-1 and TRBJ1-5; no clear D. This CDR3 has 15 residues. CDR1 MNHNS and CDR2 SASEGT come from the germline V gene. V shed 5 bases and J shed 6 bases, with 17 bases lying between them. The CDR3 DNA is TGTGCCAGCAGTAGTGGGTCTGGCTTCGGTCAGCCCCAGCATTTT. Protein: CASSSGSGFGQPQHF.

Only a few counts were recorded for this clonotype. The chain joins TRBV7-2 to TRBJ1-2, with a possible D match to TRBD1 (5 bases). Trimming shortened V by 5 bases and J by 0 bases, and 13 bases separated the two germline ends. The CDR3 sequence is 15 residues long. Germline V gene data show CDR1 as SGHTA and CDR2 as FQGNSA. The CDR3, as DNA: TGTGCCAGCAGCGCCGGGGGTTCAGCTAACTATGGCTACACCTTC. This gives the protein CASSAGGSANYGYTF.

The CDR3 spells CASSQEAAGSTEAFF. The CDR3 DNA sequence: TGCGCCAGCAGCCAAGAAGCAGCGGGGAGCACTGAAGCTTTCTTT. The chain uses TRBV4-1 and TRBJ1-1; D is unresolved. Trimming took off 0 bases at V and 4 bases at J, with 12 bases between the two ends. This CDR3 region has 15 residues. Germline values: CDR1 MGHRA, CDR2 YSYEKL.

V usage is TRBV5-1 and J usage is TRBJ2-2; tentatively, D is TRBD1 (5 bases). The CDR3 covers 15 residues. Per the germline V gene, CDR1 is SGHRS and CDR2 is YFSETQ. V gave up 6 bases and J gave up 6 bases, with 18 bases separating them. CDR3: CASITAQGESGELFF. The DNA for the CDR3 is TGCGCCAGCATCACAGCCCAAGGGGAATCCGGGGAGCTGTTTTTT.

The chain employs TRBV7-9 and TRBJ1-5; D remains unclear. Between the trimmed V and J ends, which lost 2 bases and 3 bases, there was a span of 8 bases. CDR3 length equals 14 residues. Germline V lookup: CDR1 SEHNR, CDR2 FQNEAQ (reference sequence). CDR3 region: CASSLTDYNQPQHF. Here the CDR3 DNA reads TGTGCCAGCAGCTTAACAGACTACAATCAGCCCCAGCATTTT.

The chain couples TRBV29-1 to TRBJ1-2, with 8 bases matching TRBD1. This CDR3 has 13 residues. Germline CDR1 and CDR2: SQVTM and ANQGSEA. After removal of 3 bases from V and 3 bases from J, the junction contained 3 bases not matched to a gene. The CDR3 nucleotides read TGCAGCGTTGAGACAGGGGCGGACTATGGCTACACCTTC. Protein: CSVETGADYGYTF.

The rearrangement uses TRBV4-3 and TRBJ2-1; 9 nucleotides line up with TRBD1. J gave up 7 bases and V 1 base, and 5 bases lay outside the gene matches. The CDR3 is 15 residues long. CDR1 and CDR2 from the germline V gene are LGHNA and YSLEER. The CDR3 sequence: CASSQAQGARNEQFF. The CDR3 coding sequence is TGCGCCAGCAGCCAAGCACAGGGGGCGAGGAATGAGCAGTTCTTC.

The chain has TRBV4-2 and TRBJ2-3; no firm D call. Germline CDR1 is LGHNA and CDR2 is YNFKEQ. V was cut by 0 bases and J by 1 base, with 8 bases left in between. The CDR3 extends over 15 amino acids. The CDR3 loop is CASSQDFTGTDTQYF. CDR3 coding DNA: TGTGCCAGCAGCCAAGATTTTACTGGCACAGATACGCAGTATTTT.

The CDR3 DNA reads TGTGCCAGCAGCGTGCTGCCCCGGGGAGAGAACACTGAAGCTTTCTTT. The encoded protein is CASSVLPRGENTEAFF. The V gene is TRBV9, the J gene TRBJ1-1, with D unresolved. V was pared by 2 bases and J by 1 base, with 15 bases between. There are 16 residues in the CDR3. CDR1 SGDLS and CDR2 YYNGEE come from the germline V gene.

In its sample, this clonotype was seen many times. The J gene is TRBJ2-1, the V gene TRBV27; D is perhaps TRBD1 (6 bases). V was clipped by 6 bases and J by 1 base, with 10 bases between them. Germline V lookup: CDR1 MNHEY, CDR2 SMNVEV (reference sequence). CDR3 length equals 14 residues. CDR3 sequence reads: CASSFGTSYNEQFF. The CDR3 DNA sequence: TGTGCCAGCAGCTTCGGGACATCCTACAATGAGCAGTTCTTC.

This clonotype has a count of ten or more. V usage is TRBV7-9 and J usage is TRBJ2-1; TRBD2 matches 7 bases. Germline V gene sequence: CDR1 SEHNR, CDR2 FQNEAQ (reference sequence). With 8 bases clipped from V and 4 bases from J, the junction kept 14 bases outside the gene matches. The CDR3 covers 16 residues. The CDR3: CASSQTRTRRYNEQFF. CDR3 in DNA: TGTGCCAGCTCCCAAACCAGGACTAGGCGGTACAATGAGCAGTTCTTC. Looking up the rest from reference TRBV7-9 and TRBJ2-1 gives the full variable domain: DTGVSQNPRHKITKRGQNVTFRCDPISEHNRLYWYRQTLGQGPEFLTYFQNEAQLEKSRLLSDRFSAERPKGSFSTLEIQRTEQGDSAMYLCASSQTRTRRYNEQFFGPGTRLTVL.

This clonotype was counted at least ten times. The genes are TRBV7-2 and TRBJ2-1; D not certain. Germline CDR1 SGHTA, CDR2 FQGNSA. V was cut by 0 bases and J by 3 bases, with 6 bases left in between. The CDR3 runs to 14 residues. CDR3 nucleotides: TGTGCCAGCAGCTTAGCCCCTCTCTACAATGAGCAGTTCTTC. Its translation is CASSLAPLYNEQFF.

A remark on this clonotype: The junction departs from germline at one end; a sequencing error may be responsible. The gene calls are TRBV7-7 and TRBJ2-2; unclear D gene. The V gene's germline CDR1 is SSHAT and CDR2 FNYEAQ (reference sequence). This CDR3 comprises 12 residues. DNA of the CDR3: TGTGCTAGCAGCTTTAAAGGCGGGGAGCTGTTTTTT. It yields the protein CASSFKGGELFF.

The CDR3 spells CASSYGTGAYEQYV. The DNA of the CDR3 is TGTGCCAGCAGTTACGGGACAGGGGCCTACGAGCAGTACGTC. The J gene is TRBJ2-7, the V gene TRBV6-2 or TRBV6-3; 10 bases are a match to TRBD1. Trimming at V came to 2 bases and at J to 2 bases, leaving 0 bases not matched to a gene. There are 14 residues in the CDR3. CDR1 is MNHEY and CDR2 is SVGEGT in the germline V gene.

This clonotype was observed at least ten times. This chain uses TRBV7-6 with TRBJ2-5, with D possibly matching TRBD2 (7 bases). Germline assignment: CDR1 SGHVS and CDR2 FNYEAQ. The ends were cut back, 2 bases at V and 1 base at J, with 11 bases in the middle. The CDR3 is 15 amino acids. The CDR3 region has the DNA TGTGCCAGCAGCTTAAACGGGGGGCCCCAAGAGACCCAGTACTTC. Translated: CASSLNGGPQETQYF.

The CDR3 nucleotides are TGTGTCTTTCATCAGCCCCAGCATTTT. It specifies CVFHQPQHF. The chain combines TRBV10-3 with TRBJ1-5; D is undetermined. The V gene's germline CDR1 is ENHRY and CDR2 SYGVKD. The CDR3 has 9 residues.

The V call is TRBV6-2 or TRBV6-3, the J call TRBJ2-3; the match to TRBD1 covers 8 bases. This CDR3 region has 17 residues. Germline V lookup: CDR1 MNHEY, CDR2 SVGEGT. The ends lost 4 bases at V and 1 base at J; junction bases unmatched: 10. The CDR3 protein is CASSLTRGQVRTDTQYF. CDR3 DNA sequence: TGTGCCAGCAGTTTGACCAGGGGGCAGGTGCGCACAGATACGCAGTATTTT.